One sample yielded the 9 T cell receptor beta chains listed below, sequenced in a study of regulatory T cells in long-lasting Graves disease. Time point noted: persistent/refractory GD, antithyroid drugs over 5 years with positive TRAb. RNA isolated from PBMCs was used to make the TCR library. Sequencing libraries for TCR beta were prepared with iRepertoire HTBI primers and Arm-PCR of CDR3 regions. TCRdb called the multiplex PCR reads again in MiXCR, with one record for every CDR3 protein. Of around 460,000 distinct CDR3 sequences listed, about 22% were seen once; the top ten hold around 14%. The source material was peripheral blood mononuclear cells (PBMCs), sampled when the disease was refractory, from a patient treated with antithyroid drugs. These receptors were collected from a female donor with Graves disease.

This clonotype appeared many times. The chain carries TRBV6-1 and TRBJ2-7; tentatively, D is TRBD1 (6 bases). CDR1 is MNHNS, CDR2 SASEGT, per germline. CDR3 length equals 15 residues. V lost 6 bases, J lost 4 bases, and 19 bases lay in between. Here the CDR3 reads CASRSSGTPEYEQYF. The CDR3 DNA follows: TGTGCCAGCAGATCTTCCGGGACACCCGAATACGAGCAGTACTTC.

The V gene is TRBV29-1, the J gene TRBJ1-2, with a weak D call TRBD1 (6 bases). Trimming pared 6 bases from V and 2 bases from J, leaving 19 bases between. Germline CDR1 is SQVTM and CDR2 is ANQGSEA. This CDR3 has 15 residues. CDR3 coding DNA: TGCAGCGTCAAAGGGGTCCAGGGGAAGAACTATGGCTACACCTTC. Its protein product is CSVKGVQGKNYGYTF.

V is TRBV5-1 and J is TRBJ2-6; 7 nucleotides agree with TRBD2. Germline-derived CDR1 and CDR2 are SGHRS and YFSETQ. J lost 4 bases, V lost 1 base, and 11 bases had no gene match. CDR3 length: 18 residues. CDR3 sequence (DNA): TGCGCCAGCAGCTTGTTACTAGCGACAGAAGGCGGGGCCAACGTCCTGACTTTC. This encodes CASSLLLATEGGANVLTF.

This clonotype has at least ten counts. V usage is TRBV6-1 and J usage is TRBJ2-5, with D perhaps assigned TRBD1 or TRBD2 (5 bases each). Germline CDR1 and CDR2: MNHNS and SASEGT. Trimming took off 6 bases at V and 1 base at J, with 9 bases between the two ends. This CDR3 has 13 amino acids. In nucleotides, the CDR3 is TGTGCCAGCAGATGGGACGGCCAAGAGACCCAGTACTTC. Translation: CASRWDGQETQYF.

The rearrangement joins TRBV6-1 to TRBJ2-3; TRBD2 matches at 7 bases. The V gene end was trimmed by 5 bases and the J gene end by 14 bases; junction bases not matched to a gene: 13. Germline loops: CDR1 MNHNS, CDR2 SASEGT. CDR3 length equals 13 residues. The CDR3 here is CASSSPGAGVRYF. The CDR3 region has the DNA TGTGCCAGCAGTAGCCCGGGCGCGGGAGTCCGGTATTTT.

This clonotype was seen ten or more times. This chain uses TRBV29-1 with TRBJ2-7, with D possibly TRBD1 on 6 matching bases. The CDR3 has 14 residues. Trimming took 6 bases from V and 1 from J, leaving 16 bases between them. Germline CDR1 and CDR2: SQVTM and ANQGSEA. The CDR3 DNA is TGCAGCGTCGCAGACAGGCCTACGTCCTACGAGCAGTACTTC. As protein: CSVADRPTSYEQYF.

This clonotype showed up many times. This rearrangement joins TRBV27 to TRBJ2-7, with TRBD1 matching 8 bases. V lost 7 bases, J lost 3 bases, and 8 bases stayed unmatched. From germline, CDR1 is MNHEY and CDR2 SMNVEV (reference sequence). The CDR3 sequence is 14 residues long. CDR3 sequence reads: CASKPGGPLYEQYF. The CDR3 nucleotides read TGTGCCAGCAAGCCAGGGGGCCCCCTCTACGAGCAGTACTTC.

The sample holds many counts of this clonotype. The V and J genes are TRBV6-1 and TRBJ1-2, with a weak D call TRBD1 (6 bases). Trimming shortened V by 5 bases and J by 1 base, and 20 bases separated the two germline ends. The CDR3 length is 17 residues. Germline CDR1 reads MNHNS; CDR2 reads SASEGT. CDR3 DNA sequence: TGTGCCAGCAGTCCATCTAGGGGGGTCGGGGTTAACTATGGCTACACCTTC. Translated, it gives CASSPSRGVGVNYGYTF.

This chain uses TRBV2 with TRBJ2-7, with D tentatively TRBD2 (5 bases). CDR3 length equals 14 residues. The germline V gene has CDR1 SNHLY and CDR2 FYNNEI. Trimming removed 0 bases at V and 4 bases at J, with 10 bases between. The CDR3 loop reads CASSEASGLYEQYF. As DNA, the CDR3 is TGTGCCAGCAGTGAAGCCTCGGGGTTGTACGAGCAGTACTTC.